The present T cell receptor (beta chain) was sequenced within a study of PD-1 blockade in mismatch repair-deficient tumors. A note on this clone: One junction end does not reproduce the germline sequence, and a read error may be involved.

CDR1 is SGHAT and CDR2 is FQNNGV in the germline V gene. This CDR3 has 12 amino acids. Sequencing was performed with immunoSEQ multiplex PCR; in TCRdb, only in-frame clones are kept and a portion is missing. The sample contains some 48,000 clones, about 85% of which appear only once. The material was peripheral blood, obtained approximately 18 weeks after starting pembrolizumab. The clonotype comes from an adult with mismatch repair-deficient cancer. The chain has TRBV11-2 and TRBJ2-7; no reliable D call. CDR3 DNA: TGTGCCAGCAGCTTAGAGATGGCTGTCCCTGAATTC. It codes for CASSLEMAVPEF. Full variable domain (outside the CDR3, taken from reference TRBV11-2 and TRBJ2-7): EAGVAQSPRYKIIEKRQSVAFWCNPISGHATLYWYQQILGQGPKLLIQFQNNGVVDDSQLPKDRFSAERLKGVDSTLKIQPAKLEDSAVYLCASSLEMAVPEFGPGTRLTVT.